This TCR beta chain was sequenced during a study of blood T cell repertoires in COVID-19. Study background: Specimens from acute and convalescent COVID-19 originated in the United States, Italy and Spain. T cells, B-cell-depleted T cells, or PBMCs provided the cDNA or gDNA that served as material.

Germline V gene data show CDR1 as SGHTA and CDR2 as FQGTGA. The CDR3 spans 13 residues. V gave up 5 bases and J gave up 4 bases; unmatched junction bases: 1. This clone has only a few counts. Other DNA sequences of this sample code for an identical CDR3. Authors' processing steps: Estimates of nucleated cell counts were drawn from the amplification of reference gene primers. Repertoires were generated with immunoSEQ multiplex PCR, while TCRdb's copy carries only in-frame clones and drops some. The D gene and trimming were derived from the DNA, and the V and J assignments and clone size from that table. The sample lists a few hundred thousand clones, roughly 90% occurring once.

The receptor comes from a woman in her thirties or forties who had recovered from COVID-19. This chain connects TRBV7-3 to TRBJ2-2; 7 bases are shared with TRBD2. The sequenced material came from peripheral blood. CDR3 region: CASSPGGTGELFF. The CDR3 DNA sequence: TGTGCCAGCAGCCCGGGGGGCACCGGGGAGCTGTTTTTT.